Given below is one TCR beta chain in context. The antigen is not known. The assay was immunoSEQ multiplex PCR, and TCRdb's table has in-frame clones only and misses some. Here the sample spans over 60,000 clones, roughly 90% being singletons. The data derive from a study of stem cell transplantation in POMP-related autoinflammatory disease. Study-wide background: Defective thymoproteasomes were hypothesized to impair CD8+ T-cell positive selection.

Whole-study results and caveats: In PRAID patients, the number of distinct TRB V-J gene pairings was restricted.

The sequenced sample was CD4+ T cells from PBMCs, obtained after stem cell transplantation. This sequence originates from a human patient with POMP-related autoinflammation and immune dysregulation (PRAID). Certain T cells may be donor cells from the graft.

CDR3 sequence: CATSTPGLAGNSNEQFF. The CDR3 DNA is TGTGCCACCAGCACCCCGGGACTAGCGGGAAACAGCAATGAGCAGTTCTTC. The chain combines TRBV15 with TRBJ2-1; 13 nucleotides line up with TRBD2. In germline, CDR1 is LNHNV, CDR2 YYDKDF (reference sequence). This CDR3 contains 17 residues. Trimming cost V 4 bases and J 6 bases; bases outside gene matches: 9.